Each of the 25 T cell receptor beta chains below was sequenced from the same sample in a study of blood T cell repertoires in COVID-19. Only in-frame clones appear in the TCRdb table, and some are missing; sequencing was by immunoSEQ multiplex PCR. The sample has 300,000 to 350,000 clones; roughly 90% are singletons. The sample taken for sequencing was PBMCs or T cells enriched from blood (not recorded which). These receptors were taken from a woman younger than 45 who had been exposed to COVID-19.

DNA of the CDR3: TGCGCCAGCAGCTTGGGGGCTCGGTCACCCCTCCACTTT. Protein: CASSLGARSPLHF. V and J are TRBV5-1 and TRBJ1-6; D call uncertain. V lost 0 bases to trimming and J lost 10 bases, with 8 bases between them. Germline CDR1 is SGHRS and CDR2 is YFSETQ. This CDR3 comprises 13 residues.

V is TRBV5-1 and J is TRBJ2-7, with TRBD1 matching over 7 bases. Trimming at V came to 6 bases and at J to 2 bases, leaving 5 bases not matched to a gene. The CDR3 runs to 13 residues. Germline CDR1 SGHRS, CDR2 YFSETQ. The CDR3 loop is CASKLTGTYEQYF. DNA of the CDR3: TGCGCCAGCAAATTGACAGGGACCTACGAGCAGTACTTC.

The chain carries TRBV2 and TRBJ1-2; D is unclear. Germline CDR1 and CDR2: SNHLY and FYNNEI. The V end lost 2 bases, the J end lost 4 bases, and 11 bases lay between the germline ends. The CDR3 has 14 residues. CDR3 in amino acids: CASSETRGPYGYTF. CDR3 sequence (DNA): TGTGCCAGCAGTGAAACCCGAGGCCCCTATGGCTACACCTTC.

The CDR3 protein is CASTVQGTGSYEQYF. In nucleotides, the CDR3 is TGTGCCAGCACCGTACAGGGGACAGGGTCCTACGAGCAGTACTTC. This chain links TRBV27 with TRBJ2-7; 9 bases are a match to TRBD1. The J segment lost 1 base and the V segment lost 7 bases, leaving 8 bases of the junction unmatched. The CDR3 loop spans 15 amino acids. Per the germline V gene, CDR1 is MNHEY and CDR2 is SMNVEV (reference sequence).

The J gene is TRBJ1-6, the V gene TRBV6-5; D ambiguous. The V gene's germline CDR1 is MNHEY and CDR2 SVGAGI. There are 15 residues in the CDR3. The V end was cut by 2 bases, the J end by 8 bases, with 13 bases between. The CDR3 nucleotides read TGTGCCAGCAGTTACGTGGGAGGCGGGGATTCACCCCTCCACTTT. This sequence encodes CASSYVGGGDSPLHF.

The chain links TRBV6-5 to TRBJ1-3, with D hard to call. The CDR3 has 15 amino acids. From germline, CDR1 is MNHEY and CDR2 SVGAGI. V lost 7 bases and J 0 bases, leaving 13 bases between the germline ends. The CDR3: CASTLSPNSGNTIYF. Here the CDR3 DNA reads TGTGCCAGCACCCTAAGCCCGAACTCTGGAAACACCATATATTTT.

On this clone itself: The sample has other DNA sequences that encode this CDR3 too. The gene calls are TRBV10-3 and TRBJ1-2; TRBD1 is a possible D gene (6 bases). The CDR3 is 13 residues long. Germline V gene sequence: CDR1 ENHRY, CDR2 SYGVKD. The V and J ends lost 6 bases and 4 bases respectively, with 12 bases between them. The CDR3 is CAISEQGSYGYTF. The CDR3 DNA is TGTGCCATCAGCGAACAGGGTTCCTATGGCTACACCTTC.

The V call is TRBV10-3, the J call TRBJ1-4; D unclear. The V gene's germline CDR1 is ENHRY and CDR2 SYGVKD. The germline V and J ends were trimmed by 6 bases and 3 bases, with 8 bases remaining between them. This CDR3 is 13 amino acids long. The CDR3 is CAISVGSNEKLFF. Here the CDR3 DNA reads TGTGCCATCAGCGTCGGGTCTAATGAAAAACTGTTTTTT.

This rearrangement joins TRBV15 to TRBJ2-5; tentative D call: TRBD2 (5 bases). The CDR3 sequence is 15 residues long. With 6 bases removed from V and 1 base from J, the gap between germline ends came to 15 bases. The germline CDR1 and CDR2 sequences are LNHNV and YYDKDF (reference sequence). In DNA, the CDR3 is TGTGCCACCAGAGCCACTCCGGGGAGCCAAGAGACCCAGTACTTC. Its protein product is CATRATPGSQETQYF.

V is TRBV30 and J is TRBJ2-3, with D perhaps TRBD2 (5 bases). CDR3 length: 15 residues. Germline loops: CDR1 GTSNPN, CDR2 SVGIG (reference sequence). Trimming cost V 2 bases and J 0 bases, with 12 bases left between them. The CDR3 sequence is CAWSKTGISTDTQYF. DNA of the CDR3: TGTGCCTGGAGTAAGACGGGGATTAGCACAGATACGCAGTATTTT. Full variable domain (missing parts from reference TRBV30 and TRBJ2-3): SQTIHQWPATLVQPVGSPLSLECTVEGTSNPNLYWYRQAAGRGLQLLFYSVGIGQISSEVPQNLSASRPQDRQFILSSKKLLLSDSGFYLCAWSKTGISTDTQYFGPGTRLTVL.

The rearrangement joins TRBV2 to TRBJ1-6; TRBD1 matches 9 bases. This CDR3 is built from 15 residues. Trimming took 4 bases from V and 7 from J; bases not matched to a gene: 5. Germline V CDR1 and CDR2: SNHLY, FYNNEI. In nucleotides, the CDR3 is TGTGCCAGCAGTGCGAACAGGGGGCAAAATTCACCCCTCCACTTT. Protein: CASSANRGQNSPLHF.

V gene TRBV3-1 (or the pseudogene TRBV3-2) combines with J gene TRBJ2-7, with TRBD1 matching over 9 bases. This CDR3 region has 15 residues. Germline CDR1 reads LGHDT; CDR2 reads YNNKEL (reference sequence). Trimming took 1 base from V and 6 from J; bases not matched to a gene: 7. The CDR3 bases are TGTGCCAGCAGCCAAGCGACAGGGGGGAAGGTCGAGCAGTACTTC. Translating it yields CASSQATGGKVEQYF.

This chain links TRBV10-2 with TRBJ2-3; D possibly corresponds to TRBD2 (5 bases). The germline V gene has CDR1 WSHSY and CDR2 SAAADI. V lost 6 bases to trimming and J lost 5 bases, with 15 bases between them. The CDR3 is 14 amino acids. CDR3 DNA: TGCGCCAGCAGGGCTACTATCCGGGGAGATACGCAGTATTTT. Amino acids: CASRATIRGDTQYF.

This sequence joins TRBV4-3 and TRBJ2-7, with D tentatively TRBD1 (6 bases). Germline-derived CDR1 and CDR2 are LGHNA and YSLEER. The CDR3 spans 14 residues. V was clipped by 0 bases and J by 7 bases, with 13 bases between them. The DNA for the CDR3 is TGCGCCAGCAGCCAAGATCAGGGGAAATGGGAGCAGTACTTC. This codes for CASSQDQGKWEQYF.

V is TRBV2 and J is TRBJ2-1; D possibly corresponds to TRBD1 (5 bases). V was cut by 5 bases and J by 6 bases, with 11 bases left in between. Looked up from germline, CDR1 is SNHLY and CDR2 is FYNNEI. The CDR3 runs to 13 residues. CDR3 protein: CASSFQGINEQFF. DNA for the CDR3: TGTGCCAGCAGTTTCCAGGGTATCAATGAGCAGTTCTTC.

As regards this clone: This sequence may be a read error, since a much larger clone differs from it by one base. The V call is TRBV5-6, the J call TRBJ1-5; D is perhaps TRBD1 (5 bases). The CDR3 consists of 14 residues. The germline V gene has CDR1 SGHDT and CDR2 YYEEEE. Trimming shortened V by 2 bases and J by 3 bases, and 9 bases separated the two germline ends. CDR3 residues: CASSFGGNNQPQHF. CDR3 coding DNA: TGTGCCAGCAGCTTCGGGGGGAACAATCAGCCCCAGCATTTT.

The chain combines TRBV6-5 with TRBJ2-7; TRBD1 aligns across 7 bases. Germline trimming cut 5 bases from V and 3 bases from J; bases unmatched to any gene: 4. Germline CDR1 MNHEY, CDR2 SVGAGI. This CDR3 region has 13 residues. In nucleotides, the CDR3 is TGTGCCAGCAGTCAGGGGGTCCTCTACGAGCAGTACTTC. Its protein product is CASSQGVLYEQYF.

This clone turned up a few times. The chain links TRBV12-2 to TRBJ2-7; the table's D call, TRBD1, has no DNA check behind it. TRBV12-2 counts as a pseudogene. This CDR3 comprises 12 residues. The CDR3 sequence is CASRFAGTGQYF. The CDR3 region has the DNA TGTGCAAGTCGCTTCGCCGGGACAGGGCAGTACTTC.

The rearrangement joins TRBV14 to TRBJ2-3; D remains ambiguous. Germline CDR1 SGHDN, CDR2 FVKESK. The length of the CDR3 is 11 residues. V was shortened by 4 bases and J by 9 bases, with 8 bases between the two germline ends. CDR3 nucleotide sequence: TGTGCCAGCAGCCGGCTGGTGACGCAGTATTTT. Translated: CASSRLVTQYF.

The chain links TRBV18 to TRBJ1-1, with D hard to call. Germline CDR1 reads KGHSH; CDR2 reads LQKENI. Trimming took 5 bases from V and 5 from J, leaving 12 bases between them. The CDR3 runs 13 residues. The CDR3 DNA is TGTGCCAGCTCAAGCGGTTGGTGGACTGAAGCTTTCTTT. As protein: CASSSGWWTEAFF.

The CDR3 loop reads CASSPSYYTLGGYTF. The CDR3 DNA follows: TGTGCCAGCAGCCCCTCATACTATACTCTCGGGGGCTACACCTTC. The V gene is TRBV7-9, the J gene TRBJ1-2; D unresolved. Trimming removed 5 bases at V and 8 bases at J, with 21 bases between. Germline V gene lookup returns CDR1 SEHNR and CDR2 FQNEAQ (reference sequence). The CDR3 is 15 amino acids.

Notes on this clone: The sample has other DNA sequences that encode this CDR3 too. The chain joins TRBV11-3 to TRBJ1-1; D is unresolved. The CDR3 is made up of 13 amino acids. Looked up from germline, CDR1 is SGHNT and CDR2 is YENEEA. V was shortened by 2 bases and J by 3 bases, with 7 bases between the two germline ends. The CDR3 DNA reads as TGTGCCAGCAGCTTACTCGGGGACACTGAAGCTTTCTTT. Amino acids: CASSLLGDTEAFF.

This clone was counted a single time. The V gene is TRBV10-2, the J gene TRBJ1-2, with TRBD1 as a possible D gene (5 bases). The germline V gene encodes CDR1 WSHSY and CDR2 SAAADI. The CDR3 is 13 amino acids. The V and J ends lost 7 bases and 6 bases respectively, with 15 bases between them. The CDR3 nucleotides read TGCGCCAGCAACGTTCAGGCGGGGGATGGCTACACCTTC. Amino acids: CASNVQAGDGYTF.

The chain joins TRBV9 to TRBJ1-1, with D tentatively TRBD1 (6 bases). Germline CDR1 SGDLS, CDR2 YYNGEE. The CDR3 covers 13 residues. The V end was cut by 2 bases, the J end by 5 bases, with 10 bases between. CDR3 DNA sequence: TGTGCCAGCAGCGTTGTTACAGGGACTGAAGCTTTCTTT. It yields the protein CASSVVTGTEAFF.

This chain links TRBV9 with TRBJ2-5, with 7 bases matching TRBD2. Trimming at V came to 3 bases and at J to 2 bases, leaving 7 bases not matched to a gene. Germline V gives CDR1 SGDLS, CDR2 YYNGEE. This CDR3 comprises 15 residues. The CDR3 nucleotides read TGTGCCAGCAGCGCCCTGGGGGGGTCTCAAGAGACCCAGTACTTC. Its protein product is CASSALGGSQETQYF.